This T cell receptor (beta chain) derives from a study of blood T cell repertoires in COVID-19 (dated by TCRdb to the early 2020s). Looking at the study overall: Samples from collaborators originated in the United States, Italy and Spain and spanned both the acute and convalescent phases of COVID-19. The material from the prospective study consisted of cDNA or gDNA derived from T cells, B-cell-depleted T cells, or PBMCs. The repertoires were released in a freely available public database meant as a resource for research on the immune response to SARS-CoV-2. HLA class I and class II types, where available, came from metadata supplied by the sample provider rather than from assay-based typing. Nearly every sample came with metadata listing a de-identified subject ID, COVID-19 status, age in years and sex. The samples were drawn from the first 160 participants of the ongoing ImmuneRACE study and from more than 1,000 subjects provided by 6 global collaborators. Deeply sampled blood TCRbeta repertoires from subjects exposed to, actively infected with, or recovered from COVID-19 were included in the dataset. Paper-wide results and their limitations: How much clinical and demographic metadata was included differed by source and by participant, and the metadata was provided uncurated.

TCRbeta CDR3 regions were amplified from genomic DNA using the immunoSEQ Assay, a bias-controlled multiplex PCR. As for the original processing: The number of nucleated cells in each sample was estimated from the amplification of reference gene primers within the assay. To quantify the absolute abundance of each unique TCRbeta CDR3 rearrangement, sequence reads were collapsed and filtered. Productive Simpson clonality was computed per sample as the square root of Simpson's diversity index over productive rearrangements. The clones in this table, taken by TCRdb from immuneACCESS, are in-frame only. Not every clone is retained; where verified, under half of the shortfall comes from an unresolved V gene, and the cause of the rest is unknown. V and J calls and clone size are as listed in that table; D and trimming were resolved from the DNA. This sample is represented by more than 150,000 clones; 60% to 80% of them were singletons. 13% to 15% of the sample is held by the ten biggest clonotypes.

As for this clone: Its antigen is not yet known. No clone much larger than this one lies a single base away; base qualities are absent.

V lost 1 base and J lost 7 bases; the stretch between them is 8 bases long. The CDR3 contains 13 residues, cysteine and phenylalanine counted. The CDR3 DNA has 39 bases and is translated from base 1. CDR1 is given as SGHKS and CDR2 as YYEKEE, both from the germline V gene (reference sequence). Enrolling through a virtual design, the prospective study's participants ranged in age from roughly 18 to 89 years and lived across approximately 25 United States geographic areas. Cohort assignment in the prospective study relied on participant-reported clinical history from a screening survey and a study questionnaire. Exposed participants had been in contact, within 2 weeks of entering the study, with a person who had a PCR-confirmed or clinician-diagnosed case of COVID-19. Each participant in the prospective study had whole blood, serum and a nasopharyngeal or oropharyngeal swab collected by mobile phlebotomists. Prospective study participants could optionally give additional blood draws and questionnaires over an approximately two-month period. Before DNA extraction, blood samples from the prospective study were shipped at room temperature or frozen.

The clonotype comes from a man aged 60 to 75 who had been exposed to COVID-19. The material sequenced was PBMCs or T cells enriched from blood (not recorded which). Here the chain combines TRBV5-5 and TRBJ1-4; TRBD1 might be the D gene, on 6 matching bases. CDR3 sequence: CASSLRGGEKLFF. The DNA sequence reads TGTGCCAGCAGCTTGAGGGGGGGTGAAAAACTGTTTTTT. This CDR3, with the reference TRBV5-5 and TRBJ1-4 proteins standing in past its ends, gives the full variable domain DAGVTQSPTHLIKTRGQQVTLRCSPISGHKSVSWYQQVLGQGPQFIFQYYEKEERGRGNFPDRFSARQFPNYSSELNVNALLLGDSALYLCASSLRGGEKLFFGSGTQLSVL.